What follows describes a single T cell receptor (beta chain). Measured with immunoSEQ multiplex PCR; TCRdb has only the in-frame clones, and not every one. The data contain about 660,000 clones, roughly 86% of them singletons. The data originate from a study of shared T cell receptors in the human thymus. Germline V gene sequence: CDR1 MDHEN, CDR2 SYDVKM. This CDR3 spans 16 amino acids. The J segment lost 5 bases and the V segment lost 6 bases, leaving 11 bases of the junction unmatched. The same data also contributed to another study, on human thymus T cells. That work states: Thymus pieces cut out during corrective heart surgery were the tissue that was used. Thymic and blood repertoires seemed to favor certain V and J genes.

The chain recombines TRBV28 with TRBJ1-5; 9 positions match TRBD1. The material sequenced was thymocytes. The source is a boy under two years old with a congenital heart defect. The CDR3 sequence is CASSFLGQGTDQPQHF. CDR3 bases: TGTGCCAGCAGCTTTTTAGGACAGGGGACCGATCAGCCCCAGCATTTT. The variable domain in full, completed from reference TRBV28 and TRBJ1-5, reads DVKVTQSSRYLVKRTGEKVFLECVQDMDHENMFWYRQDPGLGLRLIYFSYDVKMKEKGDIPEGYSVSREKKERFSLILESASTNQTSMYLCASSFLGQGTDQPQHFGDGTRLSIL.